A single sample gave rise to the 30 T cell receptor beta chains below, sequenced in a study of beta chain features in type 1 diabetes. Every isolated RNA sample was fully reverse transcribed, so sequencing captured expressed TCRB transcripts. Method: immunoSEQ multiplex PCR; TCRdb's copy keeps in-frame clones and lacks some. The sample has approximately 260,000 clones; around 25% are singletons. General study points: Researchers report that Type 1 diabetes patients had moderately but significantly shorter TCRB CDR3s across all four CD4+ subsets.

Antigens of these TCRs are unknown. The sequenced material came from naive CD4+ T cells from blood. These receptors all come from a woman between 25 and 40 years old with type 1 diabetes.

This chain joins TRBV15 and TRBJ2-5, with D possibly being TRBD2 (5 bases). CDR3 size: 14 residues. CDR1 LNHNV and CDR2 YYDKDF come from the germline V gene (reference sequence). Trimming pared 0 bases from V and 7 bases from J, leaving 12 bases between. This chain's CDR3 is CATSRDGSISTQYF. The CDR3 DNA reads TGTGCCACCAGCAGAGATGGGAGCATATCGACCCAGTACTTC. Supplemented by reference TRBV15 and TRBJ2-5, the full variable domain reads DAMVIQNPRYQVTQFGKPVTLSCSQTLNHNVMYWYQQKSSQAPKLLFHYYDKDFNNEADTPDNFQSRRPNTSFCFLDIRSPGLGDTAMYLCATSRDGSISTQYFGPGTRLLVL.

This chain uses TRBV5-4 with TRBJ1-2; D is ambiguous. CDR1 and CDR2 from the germline V gene are SGHNT and YYREEE (reference sequence). The CDR3 extends over 14 amino acids. V was trimmed by 0 bases and J by 0 bases, leaving 6 bases between them. In DNA form, the CDR3 reads TGTGCCAGCAGCTTGGCGGTAGCTAACTATGGCTACACCTTC. Encoded protein: CASSLAVANYGYTF.

This clone was observed a few times. This chain joins TRBV30 and TRBJ1-2; TRBD1 aligns across 11 bases. The CDR3 has 16 residues. Germline V gene sequence: CDR1 GTSNPN, CDR2 SVGIG (reference sequence). V was pared by 3 bases and J by 2 bases, with 8 bases of the junction left unmatched. The CDR3 DNA is TGTGCCTGGAGCATGGACAGGGGGCGATTCAACTATGGCTACACCTTC. Translated: CAWSMDRGRFNYGYTF.

There are a few counts of this clone. This chain joins TRBV11-3 and TRBJ2-7; 10 nucleotides agree with TRBD2. In germline, CDR1 is SGHNT, CDR2 YENEEA. The CDR3 spans 15 residues. V lost 5 bases to trimming and J lost 2 bases; unmatched junction nucleotides: 6. CDR3 DNA sequence: TGTGCCAGCAGCCGAAGCGGGAGGGCCACCTACGAGCAGTACTTC. Residues: CASSRSGRATYEQYF.

The J gene is TRBJ2-2, the V gene TRBV4-1; D is possibly TRBD1 (6 bases). Trimming pared 1 base from V and 8 bases from J, leaving 14 bases between. From germline, CDR1 is MGHRA and CDR2 YSYEKL. The CDR3 contains 15 residues. This CDR3 is CASSQGGPSRGELFF. CDR3 DNA sequence: TGCGCCAGCAGCCAAGGGGGGCCGTCTAGGGGGGAGCTGTTTTTT.

This clone was counted only a few times. This chain joins TRBV5-1 and TRBJ2-7; 9 nucleotides agree with TRBD1. CDR3 length equals 14 residues. V shed 4 bases, J shed 5 bases, and the junction held 7 bases outside the gene matches. Germline-derived CDR1 and CDR2 are SGHRS and YFSETQ. This CDR3 is CASSRGQGMDEQYF. CDR3 coding DNA: TGCGCCAGCAGCCGGGGACAGGGCATGGACGAGCAGTACTTC.

A few counts support this clone. The chain joins TRBV9 to TRBJ2-4, with 7 bases matching TRBD1. The J segment lost 6 bases and the V segment lost 0 bases, leaving 9 bases of the junction unmatched. CDR3 length equals 16 residues. The germline gives CDR1 SGDLS, CDR2 YYNGEE. CDR3 nucleotides: TGTGCCAGCAGCGTAGCGGCGACAGGGAACGGAAACATTCAGTACTTC. It specifies CASSVAATGNGNIQYF.

This clone was observed a few times. The chain links TRBV29-1 to TRBJ2-7; a possible D gene is TRBD1 (6 bases). The CDR3 spans 17 residues. V lost 0 bases, J lost 6 bases, and 24 bases lay in between. Germline V gives CDR1 SQVTM, CDR2 ANQGSEA. The CDR3 sequence is CSVEDSQGWGLRVEQYF. The CDR3 nucleotides are TGCAGCGTTGAAGATTCCCAAGGATGGGGGCTACGGGTCGAGCAGTACTTC.

Only a few counts were recorded for this clone. The genes are TRBV4-1 and TRBJ1-2; 9 bases line up with TRBD1. With 3 bases clipped from V and 8 bases from J, the junction kept 7 bases outside the gene matches. Germline CDR1 and CDR2: MGHRA and YSYEKL. The CDR3 is 14 amino acids. The CDR3 is CASSHGQGYEGYTF. In DNA form, the CDR3 reads TGCGCCAGCAGCCACGGACAGGGGTACGAGGGCTACACCTTC.

The V call is TRBV6-6, the J call TRBJ2-2, with unresolved D. The length of the CDR3 is 12 residues. CDR1 is MNHNY, CDR2 SVGAGI, per germline (reference sequence). Trimming left V 8 bases short and J 13 bases short, with 17 bases between. Here the CDR3 DNA reads TGTGCCAGCCGCCTGCGGAGTTACGGGCTGTTTTTT. Encoded protein: CASRLRSYGLFF.

The chain couples TRBV14 to TRBJ2-4; 9 bases are a match to TRBD1. V dropped 4 bases and J dropped 1; count of bases not matched to a gene: 11. The CDR3 length is 18 residues. CDR1 and CDR2 from the germline V gene are SGHDN and FVKESK. CDR3 sequence (DNA): TGTGCCAGCAGCCGTCGGACGATACAGGGGGCGGCCAAAAACATTCAGTACTTC. Its protein is CASSRRTIQGAAKNIQYF.

This clone was seen more than once but under ten times. The V gene is TRBV15, the J gene TRBJ1-2, with TRBD1 matching over 8 bases. J was trimmed by 8 bases and V by 0 bases; bases with no gene match: 8. CDR3 length equals 15 residues. Germline CDR1 LNHNV, CDR2 YYDKDF (reference sequence). CDR3 DNA: TGTGCCACCAGCAGAGAGTCAGGACAGGGTGGAGGCTACACCTTC. Translated: CATSRESGQGGGYTF.

This clone was seen once. The chain combines TRBV7-9 with TRBJ2-1, with 8 bases fitting TRBD2. Per germline, CDR1 SEHNR and CDR2 FQNEAQ (reference sequence). This CDR3 has 15 amino acids. With V trimmed by 5 bases and J by 9 bases, 12 bases remained unmatched. This CDR3 reads CASSPTGTRASEQFF. The CDR3 DNA reads TGTGCCAGCAGCCCAACCGGGACTAGGGCGTCTGAGCAGTTCTTC.

This clone was counted only a few times. The chain couples TRBV30 to TRBJ2-7; D perhaps matches TRBD1 (6 bases). The CDR3 contains 13 residues. Germline values: CDR1 GTSNPN, CDR2 SVGIG (reference sequence). V was shortened by 5 bases and J by 2 bases, with 13 bases between the two germline ends. In DNA, the CDR3 is TGTGCCTGGGCCAGGGGTCCCCCCTACGAGCAGTACTTC. It is translated as CAWARGPPYEQYF.

Worth noting for this clone: The junction shows a germline mismatch at one end, possibly a read error. The J gene is TRBJ2-4, the V gene TRBV7-9, with 9 nucleotides matching TRBD2. The germline CDR1 and CDR2 sequences are SEHNR and FQNEAQ (reference sequence). This CDR3 contains 12 residues. DNA of the CDR3: TGTGCCAGCAGCTCGGAGGGACTAGCCGTAGACTTC. As protein: CASSSEGLAVDF.

This clone was seen a handful of times. This chain joins TRBV5-4 and TRBJ2-5; a possible D gene is TRBD2 (7 bases). Per germline, CDR1 SGHNT and CDR2 YYREEE (reference sequence). This CDR3 has 14 amino acids. The V end was cut by 6 bases, the J end by 2 bases, with 14 bases between. The CDR3 DNA reads as TGTGCCAGCATGGGGGAGGGGGGACAAGAGACCCAGTACTTC. This sequence encodes CASMGEGGQETQYF.

A few counts support this clone. The chain combines TRBV29-1 with TRBJ2-7, with 8 bases fitting TRBD2. The germline V gene has CDR1 SQVTM and CDR2 ANQGSEA. CDR3 size: 12 residues. The junction had 6 bases not matched to a gene; V was cut back by 7 bases and J by 4 bases. DNA for the CDR3: TGCAGCGCCGGGGGGGCGCCTTACGAGCAGTACTTC. Its protein is CSAGGAPYEQYF.

The genes are TRBV5-4 and TRBJ2-1, with TRBD2 matching 12 bases. The V segment lost 5 bases and the J segment 1 base; nucleotides outside the gene matches: 1. The CDR3 consists of 15 residues. CDR1 is SGHNT and CDR2 is YYREEE in the germline V gene (reference sequence). CDR3 in amino acids: CASRGTSGSYNEQFF. CDR3 sequence (DNA): TGTGCCAGCAGGGGGACTAGCGGGTCCTACAATGAGCAGTTCTTC.

In its sample, this clone was seen a few times. The chain links TRBV29-1 to TRBJ2-3; D not certain. Trimming pared 7 bases from V and 6 bases from J, leaving 14 bases between. Per the germline V gene, CDR1 is SQVTM and CDR2 is ANQGSEA. CDR3 length: 12 residues. The CDR3 sequence: CSAPQEADTQYF. In nucleotides, the CDR3 is TGCAGCGCGCCACAAGAGGCGGATACGCAGTATTTT.

The chain recombines TRBV9 with TRBJ2-3; 9 bases map to TRBD2. Per germline, CDR1 SGDLS and CDR2 YYNGEE. This CDR3 has 16 amino acids. The V and J ends lost 0 bases and 5 bases, in that order; junction bases with no gene match: 7. The CDR3: CASSVAGSAGGDTQYF. In nucleotides, the CDR3 is TGTGCCAGCAGCGTAGCTGGGTCAGCGGGGGGAGATACGCAGTATTTT.

DNA of the CDR3: TGTGCCAGCAGCTCCACACGTACAGGGGGCGAGCTCACTGAAGCTTTCTTT. Its protein is CASSSTRTGGELTEAFF. This chain connects TRBV11-2 to TRBJ1-1; 9 bases align to TRBD1. The junction had 13 bases not matched to a gene; V was cut back by 4 bases and J by 4 bases. CDR1 is SGHAT, CDR2 FQNNGV, per germline. The CDR3 extends over 17 amino acids.

V gene TRBV5-1 combines with J gene TRBJ1-5, with 7 bases fitting TRBD1. This CDR3 is 15 amino acids long. Germline CDR1 is SGHRS and CDR2 is YFSETQ. Trimming at V came to 0 bases and at J to 4 bases, leaving 4 bases not matched to a gene. As DNA, the CDR3 is TGCGCCAGCAGCTTGGTTGGGGGACAGAATCAGCCCCAGCATTTT. Translation gives CASSLVGGQNQPQHF. Looking up the rest from reference TRBV5-1 and TRBJ1-5 gives the full variable domain: KAGVTQTPRYLIKTRGQQVTLSCSPISGHRSVSWYQQTPGQGLQFLFEYFSETQRNKGNFPGRFSGRQFSNSRSEMNVSTLELGDSALYLCASSLVGGQNQPQHFGDGTRLSIL.

This clone has a handful of counts. The rearrangement links TRBV9 to TRBJ1-1; tentative D call: TRBD1 (6 bases). This CDR3 region has 15 residues. Germline loops: CDR1 SGDLS, CDR2 YYNGEE. The V and J ends lost 4 bases and 1 base respectively, with 14 bases between them. CDR3 nucleotides: TGTGCCAGCAGCTTACAGGGTGGGGCGAACACTGAAGCTTTCTTT. Protein sequence: CASSLQGGANTEAFF. Variable domain in full (rest from reference TRBV9 and TRBJ1-1): DSGVTQTPKHLITATGQRVTLRCSPRSGDLSVYWYQQSLDQGLQFLIQYYNGEERAKGNILERFSAQQFPDLHSELNLSSLELGDSALYFCASSLQGGANTEAFFGQGTRLTVV.

V gene TRBV19 combines with J gene TRBJ2-1; tentatively, D is TRBD2 (5 bases). Germline values: CDR1 LNHDA, CDR2 SQIVND (reference sequence). V lost 7 bases and J lost 9, with 19 bases in between. The CDR3 extends over 14 amino acids. CDR3 nucleotide sequence: TGTGCCAGTAAAATGGGGATAGCGCGCGGTGAGCAGTTCTTC. Translating gives CASKMGIARGEQFF.

The sample holds a few counts of this clone. The CDR3 nucleotides are TGCGCCAGCAGCCCGGGCGAGGGTCCGCAGTATTTT. Translation gives CASSPGEGPQYF. The chain couples TRBV5-1 to TRBJ2-3; a weak D match, TRBD2 (5 bases). Per the germline V gene, CDR1 is SGHRS and CDR2 is YFSETQ. The CDR3 spans 12 residues. Trimming took 4 bases from V and 10 from J, leaving 13 bases between them.

This chain links TRBV11-2 with TRBJ2-4; the match to TRBD2 covers 7 bases. V lost 6 bases, J lost 4 bases, and 9 bases stayed unmatched. Germline values: CDR1 SGHAT, CDR2 FQNNGV. The CDR3 loop spans 15 amino acids. This CDR3 is CASRSPDGGKNIQYF. The DNA of the CDR3 is TGTGCCAGCAGATCCCCCGACGGGGGGAAAAACATTCAGTACTTC.

Only a few counts were recorded for this clone. This chain uses TRBV7-9 with TRBJ2-2, with D perhaps matching TRBD2 (6 bases). V lost 8 bases and J lost 7, with 8 bases in between. This CDR3 comprises 11 residues. The germline V gene encodes CDR1 SEHNR and CDR2 FQNEAQ (reference sequence). The CDR3: CASGEVGELFF. The DNA of the CDR3 is TGTGCCAGCGGGGAGGTCGGGGAGCTGTTTTTT.

This clone was observed a few times. The chain carries TRBV7-3 and TRBJ2-1; the match to TRBD2 covers 11 bases. The V and J ends lost 2 bases and 7 bases, in that order; junction bases with no gene match: 4. Germline V gives CDR1 SGHTA, CDR2 FQGTGA. The CDR3 is 15 residues long. The CDR3: CASSLESSGRNEQFF. CDR3 bases: TGTGCCAGCAGCTTAGAGTCTAGCGGGAGGAATGAGCAGTTCTTC.

This chain uses TRBV6-6 with TRBJ2-7; D may be TRBD1 (6 bases). Germline assignment: CDR1 MNHNY and CDR2 SVGAGI (reference sequence). The CDR3 spans 13 residues. The germline V and J ends were trimmed by 6 bases and 7 bases, with 16 bases remaining between them. CDR3 DNA sequence: TGTGCCAGCAGCACGGACAGAACGGGGGAGCAGTACTTC. Amino acids: CASSTDRTGEQYF.

The chain couples TRBV19 to TRBJ2-1; 8 bases are shared with TRBD2. The CDR3 has 15 amino acids. The junction had 2 bases not matched to a gene; V was cut back by 4 bases and J by 0 bases. Per the germline V gene, CDR1 is LNHDA and CDR2 is SQIVND (reference sequence). CDR3 DNA: TGTGCCAGTAGTAATGCGGGGGGCTCCTACAATGAGCAGTTCTTC. Encoded protein: CASSNAGGSYNEQFF.